These T cell receptor beta chains were read from a single sample in a study of identical twins. A single record per CDR3 protein comes from TCRdb applying MiXCR to the 5' RACE reads. In the table there are 450,000 or so distinct CDR3 sequences, roughly a quarter of which are singletons. These same records also appear under a second study, on T cells expressing NK-cell markers.

The specimen was CD4+ T cells sorted from blood. These receptors all come from a woman aged 18-29 years in good health. Each CDR3 is given with its conserved first and last residue. D genes are given only for firm matches. Only some rows state a clone size, as once, few, many or a class for expanded clones.

d_gene	abundance	v_gene	j_gene	CDR3nt	CDR3aa
.	.	TRBV27	TRBJ2-2	TGTGCCAGCAGTTTATCTTACAGAAAGAACACCGGGGAGCTGTTTTTT	CASSLSYRKNTGELFF
TRBD2	once	TRBV20-1	TRBJ2-3	TGCAGTGCTAGGAAATTCGGAGACGGGAGGGTGTCCGGCACAGATACGCAGTATTTT	CSARKFGDGRVSGTDTQYF
TRBD2	few	TRBV20-1	TRBJ2-1	TGCAGTGCTAGCGGGCGGGGGGATGAGCAGTTCTTC	CSASGRGDEQFF
.	few	TRBV10-3	TRBJ2-5	TGTGCCATCAGCGCTCACGGGGGCACCGAGACCCAGTACTTC	CAISAHGGTETQYF
.	.	TRBV27	TRBJ1-1	TGTGCCAGCAGTTTAGCAGGGAGGGGTGAAGCTTTCTTT	CASSLAGRGEAFF
.	.	TRBV4-3	TRBJ2-2	TGCGCCAGCAGCCACTCTACAGAAACCGGGGAGCTGTTTTTT	CASSHSTETGELFF
.	few	TRBV12-5	TRBJ1-5	TGTGCTAGTGGCCCTTCCTTCAATCAGCCCCAGCATTTT	CASGPSFNQPQHF
.	.	TRBV5-1	TRBJ2-5	TGCGCCAGCAGCTTGTCACCGGGGCAGGAGACCCAGTACTTC	CASSLSPGQETQYF
.	.	TRBV7-8	TRBJ2-5	TGTGCCAGCAGTTCGTCTCCCTTCCAAGAGACCCAGTACTTC	CASSSSPFQETQYF
TRBD1	.	TRBV3-1	TRBJ1-4	TGTGCCAGCAGCCAAGAAAGTCGGGCCAGGGGGCGCGAAAAACTGTTTTTT	CASSQESRARGREKLFF
TRBD2	many	TRBV9	TRBJ2-7	TGTGCCAGCAGCGTAGCCCCAGGACTAGCGGGAGGGCCCGAGGAGCAGTACTTC	CASSVAPGLAGGPEEQYF
.	.	TRBV20-1	TRBJ2-2	TGCAGTGCCACCTCAGGTTACTACACCGGGGAGCTGTTTTTT	CSATSGYYTGELFF
.	.	TRBV20-1	TRBJ2-5	TGCAGTGCTCGCTCCCAAGAGACCCAGTACTTC	CSARSQETQYF
.	few	TRBV4-3	TRBJ2-1	TGCGCCAGCAGCCAAGATTTGACAGGAGGTACTAGCAATGAGCAGTTCTTC	CASSQDLTGGTSNEQFF
TRBD2	.	TRBV11-2	TRBJ2-6	TGTGCCAGCAGTCCCCGACTAGCGGGAGGGACGTACTCTGGGGCCAACGTCCTGACTTTC	CASSPRLAGGTYSGANVLTF
.	.	TRBV29-1	TRBJ2-2	TGCAGCGTTGAAAGAAAGGGAAGGGGCACCGGGGAGCTGTTTTTT	CSVERKGRGTGELFF
TRBD2	.	TRBV10-2	TRBJ2-3	TGCGCCAGCAGTGAGCCGGGACTAGCGAGGGATACGCAGTATTTT	CASSEPGLARDTQYF
.	.	TRBV18	TRBJ1-1	TGTGCCAGCTTGATAGCAGTTGGCACCTCTGAAGCTTTCTTT	CASLIAVGTSEAFF
.	few	TRBV10-3	TRBJ2-5	TGTGCCATCAGTGGTCGGGAGAGGGAGACCCAGTACTTC	CAISGRERETQYF
.	few	TRBV12-5	TRBJ2-7	TGTGCTAGTGGTTTGCCCGCCTCAAACGAGCAGTACTTC	CASGLPASNEQYF
.	few	TRBV5-5	TRBJ2-7	TGTGCCAGCAGCGCCGCCCCGACAGTTGGCGAGCAGTACTTC	CASSAAPTVGEQYF
.	.	TRBV2	TRBJ2-7	TGTGCCAGCACTCGGGGGGCTGGGTACGAGCAGTACTTC	CASTRGAGYEQYF
TRBD2	few	TRBV5-1	TRBJ2-5	TGCGCCAGCAGCTCCAGGGAAGCGGGACGGTCCCAGTACTTC	CASSSREAGRSQYF
.	few	TRBV7-9	TRBJ1-3	TGTGCCAGCAGCTTAGCGCGGTGGGGGCATACTGGAAACACCATATATTTT	CASSLARWGHTGNTIYF
.	few	TRBV3-1	TRBJ2-7	TGTGCCAGCAGCCTGATTGAGGGGCGCGCCTACGAGCAGTACTTC	CASSLIEGRAYEQYF
.	.	TRBV4-3	TRBJ2-6	TGCGCCAGCAGTAAGTGGCAGAGCTCTGGGGCCAACGTCCTGACTTTC	CASSKWQSSGANVLTF
.	few	TRBV20-1	TRBJ2-7	TGCAGTGCTCCTCCTGTCGGGGCCTACGAGCAGTACTTC	CSAPPVGAYEQYF
.	few	TRBV19	TRBJ2-7	TGTGCCAGTAGTTCCCGGGGAGACTACGAGCAGTACTTC	CASSSRGDYEQYF
.	few	TRBV29-1	TRBJ2-7	TGCAGCGTTGGCCAGAGGAACGAGCAGTACTTC	CSVGQRNEQYF
TRBD1	few	TRBV5-1	TRBJ2-2	TGCGCCAGCAGCCTGCTTGGGACAGCTAACACCGGGGAGCTGTTTTTT	CASSLLGTANTGELFF
.	few	TRBV7-2	TRBJ2-6	TGTGCCAGCACCAACCGTCGCGGCTGGTCTGGGGCCAACGTCCTGACTTTC	CASTNRRGWSGANVLTF
.	once	TRBV4-2	TRBJ2-7	TGTGCCAGCAGCCAAGTTGGCCCAGGGGGGAGCGAGCAGTACTTC	CASSQVGPGGSEQYF
.	.	TRBV10-3	TRBJ2-1	TGTGCCATCAGTTCGGGTCGGGATTCCTACAATGAGCAGTTCTTC	CAISSGRDSYNEQFF
.	few	TRBV27	TRBJ1-1	TGTGCCAGCAGTTTATCGGGGACTTCGGACCGCTACACTGAAGCTTTCTTT	CASSLSGTSDRYTEAFF
.	.	TRBV9	TRBJ2-7	TGTGCCAGCAGCGTAGACAGTGGTAGAGAGCAGTACTTC	CASSVDSGREQYF
.	few	TRBV9	TRBJ2-7	TGTGCCAGCAGCGTAGGTCTGGACAGCTCCTACGAGCAGTACTTC	CASSVGLDSSYEQYF
TRBD2	.	TRBV6-1	TRBJ2-5	TGTGCCAGCCTTTCACGGGGAGTTAGCGGGACGGAGACCCAGTACTTC	CASLSRGVSGTETQYF
.	few	TRBV5-5	TRBJ2-1	TGTGCCAGCAGCTCCGTAGCTGAGCAGTTCTTC	CASSSVAEQFF
TRBD1	few	TRBV3-1	TRBJ2-4	TGTGCCAGCAGCCAGGACGACAGGGGGGGAAACATTCAGTACTTC	CASSQDDRGGNIQYF
.	.	TRBV20-1	TRBJ2-7	TGCAGTGCCAAGACAGCTTCCTACGAGCAGTACTTC	CSAKTASYEQYF
.	few	TRBV25-1	TRBJ2-5	TGTGCCAGCAGTAATCCCCGGGAGACCCAGTACTTC	CASSNPRETQYF
.	few	TRBV20-1	TRBJ2-3	TGCAGTGCTGAATGGACTGGAACCTTTGATACGCAGTATTTT	CSAEWTGTFDTQYF
.	once	TRBV20-1	TRBJ2-1	TGCAGTGCTAGAGATCCACTACACAATGAGCAGTTCTTC	CSARDPLHNEQFF
.	few	TRBV20-1	TRBJ2-1	TGCAGTGCTTTCGGAAATGAGCAGTTCTTC	CSAFGNEQFF
TRBD2	.	TRBV7-2	TRBJ2-2	TGTGCCAGCAGACCTAGCGGAGCGGACGGGGAGCTGTTTTTT	CASRPSGADGELFF
TRBD2	few	TRBV7-9	TRBJ2-3	TGTGCCAGCAGCTTAGTAGCGGGGTGGGATACGCAGTATTTT	CASSLVAGWDTQYF
.	once	TRBV2	TRBJ2-7	TGTGCCAGCAATGGCATGGGTTGGGACGAGCAGTACTTC	CASNGMGWDEQYF
TRBD1	few	TRBV27	TRBJ2-1	TGTGCCAGCCTCAGGGGGACAGGGGCGAACAATGAGCAGTTCTTC	CASLRGTGANNEQFF
TRBD1	.	TRBV7-2	TRBJ2-5	TGTGCCAGCAGCCCCCTGGGACAGGGGTCCGAGACCCAGTACTTC	CASSPLGQGSETQYF
.	few	TRBV5-1	TRBJ2-7	TGCGCCAGCAGCTTTTCCGGGACGGATACCGAGCAGTACTTC	CASSFSGTDTEQYF